The 10 T cell receptor beta chains given below trace back to one sample, sequenced in a study of blood T cell repertoires in COVID-19. TCRdb keeps only in-frame clones here, not all; method: immunoSEQ multiplex PCR. The profile shows roughly 150,000 clones, around 83% of them singletons. Sequenced sample: peripheral blood. The receptors here all came from a man between 65 and 85 years old who had recovered from COVID-19.

The rearrangement joins TRBV12-3 or TRBV12-4 to TRBJ2-5; D gene uncertain. The CDR3 extends over 13 amino acids. Trimming removed 1 base from V and 3 bases from J, with 6 bases in between. The DNA of the CDR3 is TGTGCCAGCAGTTTAGGGCAGAAAGAGACCCAGTACTTC. Its protein is CASSLGQKETQYF.

This sequence joins TRBV10-1 and TRBJ1-2; D is unclear. Trimming shortened V by 0 bases and J by 4 bases, and 6 bases separated the two germline ends. CDR3 length: 13 amino acids. From germline, CDR1 is WNHNN and CDR2 SYGVQD (reference sequence). CDR3: CASSESESYGYTF. The CDR3 nucleotides are TGCGCCAGCAGTGAGTCGGAGTCCTATGGCTACACCTTC.

The chain carries TRBV28 and TRBJ2-5; no clear D. CDR1 is MDHEN, CDR2 SYDVKM, per germline. V lost 3 bases and J lost 1, with 15 bases in between. The CDR3 consists of 16 residues. CDR3 amino acids: CASSLNALPFQETQYF. In nucleotides, the CDR3 is TGTGCCAGCAGTTTGAACGCACTCCCCTTCCAAGAGACCCAGTACTTC.

This clone was found once. This chain uses TRBV3-1 (or the pseudogene TRBV3-2) with TRBJ2-1; D is undetermined. CDR3 size: 11 residues. V lost 4 bases, J lost 7 bases, and 5 bases lay in between. Germline values: CDR1 LGHDT, CDR2 YNNKEL (reference sequence). CDR3 in amino acids: CASSPGNEQFF. The CDR3 DNA reads as TGTGCCAGCAGCCCCGGGAATGAGCAGTTCTTC.

The chain employs TRBV19 and TRBJ2-1; 7 bases match TRBD2. This CDR3 spans 16 amino acids. The trim removed 8 bases at V and 0 bases at J, leaving 10 bases unmatched. The V gene's germline CDR1 is LNHDA and CDR2 SQIVND (reference sequence). The CDR3 sequence: CASGGEGYNSYNEQFF. The DNA of the CDR3 is TGTGCCAGTGGGGGGGAGGGATATAACTCCTACAATGAGCAGTTCTTC.

The chain recombines TRBV2 with TRBJ2-1; perhaps TRBD1 as D (6 bases). The CDR3 consists of 16 residues. CDR1 and CDR2 from the germline V gene are SNHLY and FYNNEI. V was clipped by 5 bases and J by 5 bases, with 19 bases between them. CDR3 protein: CASSLDRVLQNNEQFF. The CDR3 DNA sequence: TGTGCCAGCAGTTTGGACAGAGTCCTCCAAAACAATGAGCAGTTCTTC.

The J gene is TRBJ2-3, the V gene TRBV2; D might be TRBD2 (6 bases). Germline V gene data show CDR1 as SNHLY and CDR2 as FYNNEI. This CDR3 spans 16 amino acids. V lost 3 bases, J lost 9 bases, and 22 bases lay in between. This chain's CDR3 is CASSEGSGGIGITQYF. Here the CDR3 DNA reads TGTGCCAGCAGTGAGGGCTCTGGAGGGATAGGGATCACGCAGTATTTT.

This clone has just a few counts. This chain links TRBV3-1 (or the pseudogene TRBV3-2) with TRBJ2-2; 10 bases agree with TRBD2. Germline CDR1 reads LGHDT; CDR2 reads YNNKEL (reference sequence). With V trimmed by 1 base and J by 5 bases, 7 bases remained unmatched. The CDR3 covers 17 residues. This chain's CDR3 is CASSQGASGSRTGELFF. In nucleotides, the CDR3 is TGTGCCAGCAGCCAAGGTGCTAGCGGGAGTCGGACCGGGGAGCTGTTTTTT.

The chain has TRBV18 and TRBJ1-4, with 9 bases fitting TRBD1. V dropped 2 bases and J dropped 8; count of bases not matched to a gene: 12. This CDR3 is 17 amino acids long. CDR1 is KGHSH, CDR2 LQKENI, per germline. The CDR3 region has the DNA TGTGCCAGCTCACCATTAAACCCGGGACAGGGACAAGAAAAACTGTTTTTT. Its translation is CASSPLNPGQGQEKLFF. Full variable domain (rest looked up from reference TRBV18 and TRBJ1-4): NAGVMQNPRHLVRRRGQEARLRCSPMKGHSHVYWYRQLPEEGLKFMVYLQKENIIDESGMPKERFSAEFPKEGPSILRIQQVVRGDSAAYFCASSPLNPGQGQEKLFFGSGTQLSVL.

This clone was found a few times. The J gene is TRBJ2-1, the V gene TRBV2, with 8 bases matching TRBD2. The CDR3 totals 12 residues. V gave up 6 bases and J gave up 9 bases; unmatched junction bases: 4. Germline CDR1 and CDR2: SNHLY and FYNNEI. The DNA of the CDR3 is TGTGCCAGCAGCGGACTAGCCGGTGAGCAGTTCTTC. It encodes CASSGLAGEQFF.